This record looks at one T cell receptor beta chain sequence and its context. Antigen: not known. The donors were part of the validation cohort of over a hundred subjects. That cohort was separate from the first cohort, which comprised 666 subjects. Here immunoSEQ multiplex PCR was the method, and the copy in TCRdb shows in-frame clones only, minus some. The table has approximately 260,000 clones, approximately 86% seen once. This specimen belongs to a study of cytomegalovirus exposure and HLA in healthy donors. V was pared by 2 bases and J by 3 bases, with 15 bases of the junction left unmatched. There are 20 residues in the CDR3. Study-wide results and limits: Subsequent analysis of the roughly 120 validation repertoires found a tendency for first-cohort TCR clusters to co-occur. Usually a TCR sequence was rare, but some public TCRs were found in many donors. In vitro, three CMV-associated chains proved specific for CMV antigens.

The chain recombines TRBV23-1 with TRBJ2-1, with 11 bases matching TRBD2. TRBV23-1 is placed among ORFs of uncertain function. The sequence came from a young woman in good health and CMV-seronegative. The sequenced material came from PBMCs. The CDR3 spells CASSQPSGEGGTSGYNEQFF. The CDR3 DNA sequence: TGCGCCAGCAGTCAACCTTCAGGGGAAGGGGGGACTAGCGGCTACAATGAGCAGTTCTTC.